This TCR beta chain stems from a study of shared T cell receptors in the human thymus. The table came from immunoSEQ multiplex PCR; TCRdb's copy has only in-frame clones and leaves some out. The top ten clones hold 0.0094% of a sample with some 660,000 clones, more than 75% of them seen once. This sample also belongs to another study, concerning human thymus T cells. That report notes: The study used thymus tissue resected during corrective heart surgery. Related work showed strongly overlapping thymic repertoires across unrelated individuals.

The origin of this receptor is a boy less than two years old with a congenital heart defect. Sequencing used thymocytes.

CDR3 protein: CASSYSLAGGPRAQYF. The CDR3 DNA reads as TGTGCCAGCAGTTACTCCCTAGCGGGAGGCCCCCGGGCCCAGTACTTC. The genes are TRBV6-6 and TRBJ2-5; TRBD2 aligns across 11 bases. This CDR3 comprises 16 residues. Germline CDR1 is MNHNY and CDR2 is SVGAGI (reference sequence). Unmatched junction bases numbered 9, after V lost 0 bases and J lost 9 bases.